This TCR beta chain was found in a study of blood T cell repertoires in COVID-19. The wider study: T cells, B-cell-depleted T cells, or PBMCs provided the cDNA or gDNA that served as material.

Germline assignment: CDR1 MNHEY and CDR2 SVGEGT. Trimming pared 4 bases from V and 1 base from J, leaving 20 bases between. The CDR3 runs to 18 residues. Original processing notes: Nucleated cell counts were estimated from reference gene primer amplification. TCRdb keeps only in-frame clones here, not all; method: immunoSEQ multiplex PCR. D and trimming come from the DNA, and the V and J calls and clone size come from that table. Of 20,000 to 30,000 clones listed, around 91% are singletons. The sequence was obtained from a woman aged 60 to 75 with active COVID-19. Sequenced material: peripheral blood. The chain is built from TRBV6-2 or TRBV6-3 and TRBJ2-1, with a possible D match to TRBD2 (6 bases). This CDR3 reads CASSFRLSTSLSYNEQFF. In DNA form, the CDR3 reads TGTGCCAGCAGTTTCCGACTTTCCACTAGCCTATCCTACAATGAGCAGTTCTTC.